The source of this TCR beta chain is a study of memory CD4+ T cells and cytomegalovirus serostatus (dated by TCRdb to the late 2010s). About the study as a whole: A total of about 33 healthy Belgian adults, of whom 9 were CMV seropositive and approximately 24 were CMV seronegative, were included in the cohort. To replicate a published TCR-based CMV serostatus classifier, the researchers sequenced the CD4+ memory TCRbeta repertoires of a Belgian cohort whose cytomegalovirus serostatus was known.

Genomic DNA was extracted from sorted cells with the Quick-DNA Microprep Kit. Amplification of TCRbeta DNA was done with the immunoSEQ hsTCRbeta kit, following the protocol from the manufacturer. An Illumina MiSeq instrument was used to sequence the TCRbeta libraries. In the authors' own workflow: Once out-of-frame sequences had been removed, a few million distinct TCRbeta sequences were left, which works out to an average of about 66,813 per individual. Two values were used to score each individual: the count of fewer than 200 previously reported CMV-associated TCRbeta sequences and the total count of productive distinct TCRbeta sequences. A beta-binomial model was reimplemented in Python, and scikit-learn random forests with default parameters were trained on data from the US cohort. Classifier performance on the Belgian cohort was summarized as median AUC with percentile confidence intervals over 10,000 bootstrap iterations. TCRdb's version of the immuneACCESS table is confined to in-frame rearrangements and falls short of the full clone set. An unresolved V gene accounts for under half of the shortfall where checked; the remainder is of unknown origin. V and J calls and clone size are copied from that table; D and trimming were computed from the DNA. The table for this sample lists tens of thousands of clones; about 80% of them were counted only once. Clones ranked in the top ten supply around 2.7% of the sample.

Beyond this particular receptor, the publication reports: Only CD4+CD45RO+ memory cells were sequenced, unlike the original study, which covered naive and memory CD4+ and CD8+ populations. CMV serostatus prediction reached a median bootstrapped AUC of roughly 0.96 with the original framework and 0.75 to 0.92 with a US-trained random forest. On the Belgian cohort, the classifier built on the original framework reached a median bootstrapped AUC of nearly 0.96, with a 95% CI of 0.76-1.00. The results were interpreted as suggesting that the CMV-associated TCR signature is mostly present in the CD4+ memory repertoire. Of around 160 previously reported CMV-associated TCRbeta sequences, 67 appeared in the CD4+ memory repertoires, each in one to five individuals.

Single viable CD3+CD4+CD8-CD45RO+ cells were sorted as memory CD4+ T cells on a FACSAria II. CMV serostatus was assessed using a Roche Elecsys assay, by which serum IgG against CMV pp150, pp28, p38 and p52 was detected. After thawing, total CD4+ T cells were enriched by positive selection with CD4 magnetic microbeads. The samples came from a separate study whose specific focus was interrogating the CD4+ T cell memory repertoire. Peripheral blood mononuclear cells were isolated and cryopreserved following standard operating procedures; serum was stored at -80 °C. CD3-PerCP (BW264/56), CD4-APC (RPA-T4), CD45RO-PE (UCHT1) and CD8-Pacific Orange (3B5) antibodies were used for staining, and non-viable cells were excluded with Sytox blue. Details on this clone: Its antigen has not been determined. The sample holds no much larger clone one base away, and base qualities are not on file.

Cut back by 7 bases and 2 bases, the V and J ends lie 8 bases apart. CDR1 SNHLY and CDR2 FYNNEI are derived from the germline V gene. Its CDR3 holds 12 amino acids, cysteine through phenylalanine. Only the CDR3 DNA stays, 36 bases, in frame from base 1. The chain employs TRBV2 and TRBJ2-5; the D gene remains uncertain. The origin of this receptor is an adult in good health and CMV-seropositive. Sequencing was performed on memory CD4+ T cells from blood. The DNA reads as follows: TGTGCCAGCACCGCTCTTCAAGAGACCCAGTACTTC. Its translation reads: CASTALQETQYF.